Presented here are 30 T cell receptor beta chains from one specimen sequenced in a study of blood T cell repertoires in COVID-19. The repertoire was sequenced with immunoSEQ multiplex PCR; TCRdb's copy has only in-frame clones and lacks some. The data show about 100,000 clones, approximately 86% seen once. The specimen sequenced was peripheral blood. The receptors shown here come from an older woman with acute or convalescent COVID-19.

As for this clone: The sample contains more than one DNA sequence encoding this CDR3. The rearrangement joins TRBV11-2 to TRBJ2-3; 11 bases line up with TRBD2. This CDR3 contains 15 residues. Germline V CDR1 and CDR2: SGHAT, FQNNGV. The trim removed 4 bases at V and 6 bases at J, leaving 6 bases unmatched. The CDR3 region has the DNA TGTGCCAGCAGCTCCCTAGCGGGAGGCGCGGATACGCAGTATTTT. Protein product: CASSSLAGGADTQYF.

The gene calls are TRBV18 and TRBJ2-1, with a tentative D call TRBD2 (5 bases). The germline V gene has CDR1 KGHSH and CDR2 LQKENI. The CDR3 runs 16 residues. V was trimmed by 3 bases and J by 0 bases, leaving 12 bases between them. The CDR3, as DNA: TGTGCCAGCTCACCGGTAGCGTTCCGCTCCTACAATGAGCAGTTCTTC. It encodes CASSPVAFRSYNEQFF.

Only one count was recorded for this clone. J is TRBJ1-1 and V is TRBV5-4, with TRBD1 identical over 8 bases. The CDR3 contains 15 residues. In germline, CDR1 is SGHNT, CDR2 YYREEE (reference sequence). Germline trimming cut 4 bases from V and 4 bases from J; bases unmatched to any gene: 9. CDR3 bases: TGTGCCAGCAGCCCTAAGGACAGGGAGGGCACTGAAGCTTTCTTT. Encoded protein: CASSPKDREGTEAFF.

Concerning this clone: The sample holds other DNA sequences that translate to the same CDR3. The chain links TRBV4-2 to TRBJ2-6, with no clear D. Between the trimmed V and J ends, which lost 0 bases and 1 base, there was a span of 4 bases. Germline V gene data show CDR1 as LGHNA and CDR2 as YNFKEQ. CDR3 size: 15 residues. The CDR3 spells CASSQESSGANVLTF. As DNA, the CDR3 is TGTGCCAGCAGCCAAGAGTCGTCTGGGGCCAACGTCCTGACTTTC.

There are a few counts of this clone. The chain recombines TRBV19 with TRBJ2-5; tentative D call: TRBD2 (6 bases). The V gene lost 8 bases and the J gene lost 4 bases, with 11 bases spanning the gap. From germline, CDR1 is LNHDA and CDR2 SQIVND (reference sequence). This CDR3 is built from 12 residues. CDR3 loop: CASSSGLETQYF. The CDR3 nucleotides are TGTGCCAGTTCCAGCGGGTTAGAGACCCAGTACTTC.

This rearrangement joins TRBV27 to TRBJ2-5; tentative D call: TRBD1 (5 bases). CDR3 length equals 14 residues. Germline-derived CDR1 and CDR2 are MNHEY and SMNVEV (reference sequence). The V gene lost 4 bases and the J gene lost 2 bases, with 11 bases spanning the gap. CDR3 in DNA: TGTGCCAGCAGTTCCAGGGTCCTTCAAGAGACCCAGTACTTC. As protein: CASSSRVLQETQYF.

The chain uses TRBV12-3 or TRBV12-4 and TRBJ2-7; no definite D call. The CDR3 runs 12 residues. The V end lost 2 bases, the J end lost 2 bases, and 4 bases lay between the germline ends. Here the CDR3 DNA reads TGTGCCAGCAGTTTAATAGCCTACGAGCAGTACTTC. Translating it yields CASSLIAYEQYF.

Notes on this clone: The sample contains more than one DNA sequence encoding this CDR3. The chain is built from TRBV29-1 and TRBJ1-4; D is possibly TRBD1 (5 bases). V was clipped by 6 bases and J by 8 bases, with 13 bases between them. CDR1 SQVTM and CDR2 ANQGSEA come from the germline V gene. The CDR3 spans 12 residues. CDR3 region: CSVQGRGEKLFF. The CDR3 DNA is TGCAGCGTCCAAGGGAGGGGCGAAAAACTGTTTTTT. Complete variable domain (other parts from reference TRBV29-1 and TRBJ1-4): SAVISQKPSRDICQRGTSLTIQCQVDSQVTMMFWYRQQPGQSLTLIATANQGSEATYESGFVIDKFPISRPNLTFSTLTVSNMSPEDSSIYLCSVQGRGEKLFFGSGTQLSVL.

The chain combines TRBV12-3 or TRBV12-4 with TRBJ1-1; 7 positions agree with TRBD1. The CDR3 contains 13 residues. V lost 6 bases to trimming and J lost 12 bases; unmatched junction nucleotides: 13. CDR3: CASSPTGRSYTFF. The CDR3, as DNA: TGTGCCAGCAGCCCGACAGGGAGGAGTTATACTTTCTTT.

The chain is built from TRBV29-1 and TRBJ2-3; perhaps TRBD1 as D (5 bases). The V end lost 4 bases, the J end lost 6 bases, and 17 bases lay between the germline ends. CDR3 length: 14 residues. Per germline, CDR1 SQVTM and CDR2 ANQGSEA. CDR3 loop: CSVGQGWPEDTQYF. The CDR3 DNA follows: TGCAGCGTTGGGCAGGGATGGCCCGAGGATACGCAGTATTTT.

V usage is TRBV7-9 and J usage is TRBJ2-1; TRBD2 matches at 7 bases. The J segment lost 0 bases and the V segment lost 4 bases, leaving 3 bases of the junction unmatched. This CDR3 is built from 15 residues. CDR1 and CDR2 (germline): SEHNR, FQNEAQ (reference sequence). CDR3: CASSSGLNSYNEQFF. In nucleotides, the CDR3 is TGTGCCAGCAGCTCGGGACTAAACTCCTACAATGAGCAGTTCTTC.

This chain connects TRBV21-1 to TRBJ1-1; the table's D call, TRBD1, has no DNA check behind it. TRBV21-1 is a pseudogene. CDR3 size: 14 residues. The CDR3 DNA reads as TGTGCCAGCAGCAGACCGACAGAGAACACTGAAGCTTTCTTT. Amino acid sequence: CASSRPTENTEAFF.

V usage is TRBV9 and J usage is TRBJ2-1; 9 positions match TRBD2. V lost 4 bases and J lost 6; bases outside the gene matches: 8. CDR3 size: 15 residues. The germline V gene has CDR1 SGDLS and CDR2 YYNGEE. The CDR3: CASSFTSGQPNEQFF. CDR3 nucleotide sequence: TGTGCCAGCAGCTTTACTAGCGGGCAACCCAATGAGCAGTTCTTC.

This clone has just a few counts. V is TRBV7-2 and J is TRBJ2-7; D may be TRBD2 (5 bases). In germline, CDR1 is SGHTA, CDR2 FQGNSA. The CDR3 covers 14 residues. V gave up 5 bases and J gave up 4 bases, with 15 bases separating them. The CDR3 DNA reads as TGTGCCAGCAGCCTTAGCGTCAAAGGGTACGAGCAGTACTTC. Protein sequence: CASSLSVKGYEQYF.

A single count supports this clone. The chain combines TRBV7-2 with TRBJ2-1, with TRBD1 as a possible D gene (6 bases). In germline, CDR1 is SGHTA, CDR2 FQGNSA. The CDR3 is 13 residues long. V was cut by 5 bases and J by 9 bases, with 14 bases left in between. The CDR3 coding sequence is TGTGCCAGCAGCACAGGGACGAGAAGTGAGCAGTTCTTC. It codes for CASSTGTRSEQFF.

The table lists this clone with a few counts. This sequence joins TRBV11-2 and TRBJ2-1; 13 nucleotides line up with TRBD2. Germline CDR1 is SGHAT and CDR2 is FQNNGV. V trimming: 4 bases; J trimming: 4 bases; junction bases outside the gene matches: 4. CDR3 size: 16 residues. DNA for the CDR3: TGTGCCAGCAGCTCCGGGACTAGCGGGACGTACAATGAGCAGTTCTTC. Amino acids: CASSSGTSGTYNEQFF.

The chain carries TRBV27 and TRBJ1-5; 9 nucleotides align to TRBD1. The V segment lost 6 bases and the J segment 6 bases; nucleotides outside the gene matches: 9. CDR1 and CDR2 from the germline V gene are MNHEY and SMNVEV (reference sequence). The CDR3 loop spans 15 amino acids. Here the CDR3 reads CASSPGGQGGQPQHF. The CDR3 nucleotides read TGTGCCAGCAGCCCCGGGGGACAGGGCGGTCAGCCCCAGCATTTT.

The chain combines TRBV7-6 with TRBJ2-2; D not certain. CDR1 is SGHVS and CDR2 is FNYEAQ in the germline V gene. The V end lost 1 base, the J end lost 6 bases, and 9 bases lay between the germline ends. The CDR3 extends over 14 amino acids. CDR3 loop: CASSLDLSPGELFF. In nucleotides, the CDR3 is TGTGCCAGCAGCTTAGACCTTAGCCCCGGGGAGCTGTTTTTT.

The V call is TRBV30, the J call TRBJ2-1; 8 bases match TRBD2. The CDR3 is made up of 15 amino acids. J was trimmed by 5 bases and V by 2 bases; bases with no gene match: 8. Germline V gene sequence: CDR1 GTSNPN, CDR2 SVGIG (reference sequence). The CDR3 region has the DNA TGTGCCTGGAGTCCTGGGACTAGAAAGAACAATGAGCAGTTCTTC. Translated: CAWSPGTRKNNEQFF.

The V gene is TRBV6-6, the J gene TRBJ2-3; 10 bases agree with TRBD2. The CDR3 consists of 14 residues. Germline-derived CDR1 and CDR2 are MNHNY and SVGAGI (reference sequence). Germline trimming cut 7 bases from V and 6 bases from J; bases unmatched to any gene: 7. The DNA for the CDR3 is TGTGCCAGCACCGTAGCGGGAGGAGGTGATACGCAGTATTTT. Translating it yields CASTVAGGGDTQYF.

The CDR3 nucleotides are TGTGCCAGCAGCCGACTAGGGACTAGAGGTTACAATGAGCAGTTCTTC. This encodes CASSRLGTRGYNEQFF. The rearrangement uses TRBV2 and TRBJ2-1, with 8 bases aligning to TRBD2. The V and J ends lost 6 bases and 4 bases, in that order; junction bases with no gene match: 11. This CDR3 is built from 16 residues. CDR1 is SNHLY, CDR2 FYNNEI, per germline.

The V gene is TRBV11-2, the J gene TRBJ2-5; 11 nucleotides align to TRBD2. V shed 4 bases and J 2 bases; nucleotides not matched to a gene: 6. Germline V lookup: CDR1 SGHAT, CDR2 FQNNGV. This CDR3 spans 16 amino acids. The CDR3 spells CASSSGTSGPQETQYF. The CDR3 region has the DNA TGTGCCAGCAGCTCCGGGACTAGCGGTCCACAAGAGACCCAGTACTTC.

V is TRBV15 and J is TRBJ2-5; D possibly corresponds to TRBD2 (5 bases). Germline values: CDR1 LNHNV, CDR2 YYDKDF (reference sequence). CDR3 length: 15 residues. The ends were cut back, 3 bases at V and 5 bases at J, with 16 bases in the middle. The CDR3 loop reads CATSRDSQIGETQYF. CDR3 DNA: TGTGCCACCAGCAGGGACTCTCAAATCGGGGAGACCCAGTACTTC.

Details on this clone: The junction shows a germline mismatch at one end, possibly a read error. CDR3 DNA sequence: TGTGCTAGCAGCTTCGGCGGGAGGCAAGAGACCCAGTACTTC. The encoded protein is CASSFGGRQETQYF. The chain combines TRBV7-7 with TRBJ2-5, with 8 bases aligning to TRBD2. This CDR3 contains 14 residues. Germline assignment: CDR1 SSHAT and CDR2 FNYEAQ (reference sequence).

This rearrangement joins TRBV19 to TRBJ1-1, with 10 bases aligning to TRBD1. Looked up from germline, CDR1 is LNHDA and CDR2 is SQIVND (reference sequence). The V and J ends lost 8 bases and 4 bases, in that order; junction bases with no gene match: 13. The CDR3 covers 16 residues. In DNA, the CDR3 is TGTGCCAGTTCCTTCCTGACAGGGGGCGGTACCACTGAAGCTTTCTTT. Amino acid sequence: CASSFLTGGGTTEAFF.

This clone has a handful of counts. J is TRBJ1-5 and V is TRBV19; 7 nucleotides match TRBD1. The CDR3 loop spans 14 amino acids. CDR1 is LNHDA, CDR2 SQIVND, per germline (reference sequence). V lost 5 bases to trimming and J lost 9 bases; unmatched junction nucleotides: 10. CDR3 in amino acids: CASSGSRDRGPQHF. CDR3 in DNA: TGTGCCAGTAGTGGTTCCCGGGACAGAGGGCCCCAGCATTTT.

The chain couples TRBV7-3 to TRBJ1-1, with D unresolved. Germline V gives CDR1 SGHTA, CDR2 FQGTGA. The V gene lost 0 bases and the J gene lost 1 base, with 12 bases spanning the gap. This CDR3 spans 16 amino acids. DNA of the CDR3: TGTGCCAGCAGCTTAACCGGCGGAGGGTGGAACACTGAAGCTTTCTTT. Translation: CASSLTGGGWNTEAFF.

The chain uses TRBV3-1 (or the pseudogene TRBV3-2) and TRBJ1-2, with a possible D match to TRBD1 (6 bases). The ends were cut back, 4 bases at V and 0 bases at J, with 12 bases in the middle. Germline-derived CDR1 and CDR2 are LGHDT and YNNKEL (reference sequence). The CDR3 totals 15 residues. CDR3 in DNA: TGTGCCAGCAGCCCGGCGGCAGGGGCTAACTATGGCTACACCTTC. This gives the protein CASSPAAGANYGYTF.

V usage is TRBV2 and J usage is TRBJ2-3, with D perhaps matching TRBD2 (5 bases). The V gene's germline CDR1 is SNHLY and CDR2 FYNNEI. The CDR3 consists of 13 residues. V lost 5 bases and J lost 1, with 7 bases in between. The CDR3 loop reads CASSPGGTDTQYF. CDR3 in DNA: TGTGCCAGCAGTCCCGGGGGCACAGATACGCAGTATTTT. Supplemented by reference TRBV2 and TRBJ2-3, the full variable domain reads EPEVTQTPSHQVTQMGQEVILRCVPISNHLYFYWYRQILGQKVEFLVSFYNNEISEKSEIFDDQFSVERPDGSNFTLKIRSTKLEDSAMYFCASSPGGTDTQYFGPGTRLTVL.

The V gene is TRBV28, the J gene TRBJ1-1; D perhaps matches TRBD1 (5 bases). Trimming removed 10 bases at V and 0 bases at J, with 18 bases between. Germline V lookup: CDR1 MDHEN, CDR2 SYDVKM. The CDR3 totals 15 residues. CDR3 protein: CATLPGGVLNTEAFF. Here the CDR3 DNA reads TGTGCCACCCTCCCCGGGGGGGTATTGAACACTGAAGCTTTCTTT.